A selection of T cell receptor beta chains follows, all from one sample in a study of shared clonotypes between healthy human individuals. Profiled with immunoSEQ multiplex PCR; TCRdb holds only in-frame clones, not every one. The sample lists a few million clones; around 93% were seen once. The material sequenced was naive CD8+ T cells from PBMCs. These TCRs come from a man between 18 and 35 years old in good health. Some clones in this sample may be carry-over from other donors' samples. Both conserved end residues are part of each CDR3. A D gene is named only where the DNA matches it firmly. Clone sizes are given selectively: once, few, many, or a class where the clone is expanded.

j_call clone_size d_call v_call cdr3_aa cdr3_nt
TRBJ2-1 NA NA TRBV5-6 CASSLVGEQFF TGTGCCAGCAGCTTGGTGGGTGAGCAGTTCTTC
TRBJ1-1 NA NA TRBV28 CASSRRPNTEAFF TGTGCCAGCAGCCGCCGGCCGAACACTGAAGCTTTCTTT
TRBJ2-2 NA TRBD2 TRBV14 CASSQDSGSYTGELFF TGTGCCAGCAGCCAAGATAGCGGGAGTTACACCGGGGAGCTGTTTTTT
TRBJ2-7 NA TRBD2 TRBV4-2 CASSQDKIGLAIHYEQYF TGTGCCAGCAGCCAAGATAAGATCGGACTAGCGATCCACTACGAGCAGTACTTC
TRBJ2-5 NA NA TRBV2 CASSEGNSVSQETQYF TGTGCCAGCAGTGAAGGGAATAGCGTAAGCCAAGAGACCCAGTACTTC
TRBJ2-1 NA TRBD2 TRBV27 CASSPLPSGPYNEQFF TGTGCCAGCAGTCCCCTTCCTAGCGGGCCATACAATGAGCAGTTCTTC
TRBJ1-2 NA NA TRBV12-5 CASGLVNLTGSAPYGYTF TGTGCTAGTGGTTTAGTTAACCTGACAGGATCAGCGCCCTATGGCTACACCTTC
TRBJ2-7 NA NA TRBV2 CASMTPGTYEQYF TGTGCCAGCATGACCCCAGGCACCTACGAGCAGTACTTC
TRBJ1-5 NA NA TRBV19 CASSIDRDDQPQHF TGTGCCAGTAGTATAGACAGGGACGATCAGCCCCAGCATTTT
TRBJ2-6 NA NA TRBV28 CASSFPTPYVGLATLSGANVLTF TGTGCCAGCAGTTTCCCCACCCCCTACGTTGGCCTAGCTACACTCTCTGGGGCCAACGTCCTGACTTTC
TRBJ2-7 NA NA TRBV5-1 CASSLVAPPGNEQYF TGCGCCAGCAGCTTGGTAGCGCCGCCTGGGAACGAGCAGTACTTC
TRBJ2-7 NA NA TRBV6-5 CASSYGLIYEQYF TGTGCCAGCAGTTACGGGCTGATCTACGAGCAGTACTTC
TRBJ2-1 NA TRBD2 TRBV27 CASLAGGHEQFF TGTGCCAGTCTAGCGGGAGGTCATGAGCAGTTCTTC
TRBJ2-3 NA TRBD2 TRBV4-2 CASSPRLAGRGTDTQYF TGTGCCAGCAGCCCCAGACTAGCGGGAAGGGGAACAGATACGCAGTATTTT
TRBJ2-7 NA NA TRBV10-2 CASSDSRHYEQYF TGCGCCAGCAGTGATTCCAGACACTACGAGCAGTACTTC
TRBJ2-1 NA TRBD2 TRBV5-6 CASSLSSGRDEQFF TGTGCCAGCAGCTTGAGTAGCGGGAGAGATGAGCAGTTCTTC
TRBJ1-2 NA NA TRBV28 CASSLSPSNYGYTF TGTGCCAGCAGTTTGTCACCCTCTAACTATGGCTACACCTTC
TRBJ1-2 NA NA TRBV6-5 CASGVKHRSYTF TGTGCCAGCGGCGTCAAGCACAGGAGCTACACCTTC
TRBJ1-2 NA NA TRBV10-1 CASSETDGSGYTF TGCGCCAGCAGTGAGACCGACGGGAGTGGCTACACCTTC
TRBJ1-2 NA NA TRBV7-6 CASKQRTTDLQRYYGYTF TGTGCCAGCAAACAACGAACGACAGACCTCCAAAGATACTATGGCTACACCTTC
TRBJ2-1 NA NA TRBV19 CASSTRPGYNEQFF TGTGCCAGTAGTACCCGACCAGGATACAATGAGCAGTTCTTC
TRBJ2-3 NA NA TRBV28 CASSFAGTLTDTQYF TGTGCCAGCAGTTTTGCGGGGACCCTCACAGATACGCAGTATTTT
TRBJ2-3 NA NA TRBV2 CASSEPPGLRGTDTQYF TGTGCCAGCAGTGAGCCCCCGGGGCTACGTGGCACAGATACGCAGTATTTT
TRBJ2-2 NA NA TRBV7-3 CASSPNTGELFF TGTGCCAGCAGCCCTAACACCGGGGAGCTGTTTTTT
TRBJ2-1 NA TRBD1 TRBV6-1 CASSSNRGPYNEQFF TGTGCCAGCAGTAGCAACAGGGGACCCTACAATGAGCAGTTCTTC
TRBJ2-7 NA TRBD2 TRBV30 CAWSVPLAGTYEQYF TGTGCCTGGAGTGTCCCACTAGCGGGGACCTACGAGCAGTACTTC
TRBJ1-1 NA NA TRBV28 CASSLVTENTEAFF TGTGCCAGCAGTTTGGTGACGGAGAACACTGAAGCTTTCTTT
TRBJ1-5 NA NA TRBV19 CASQIMGRAEQPQHF TGTGCCAGCCAGATTATGGGCAGGGCGGAACAGCCCCAGCATTTT
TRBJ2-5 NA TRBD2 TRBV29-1 CSVREGETQYF TGCAGCGTTCGGGAGGGAGAGACCCAGTACTTC
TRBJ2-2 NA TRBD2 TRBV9 CASSASGPTGELFF TGTGCCAGCAGCGCTAGCGGCCCCACCGGGGAGCTGTTTTTT
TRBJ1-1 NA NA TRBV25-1 CASSDVSAEAFF TGTGCCAGCAGTGACGTGTCAGCTGAAGCTTTCTTT
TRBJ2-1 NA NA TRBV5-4 CASRGDNEQFF TGTGCCAGCAGGGGGGACAATGAGCAGTTCTTC
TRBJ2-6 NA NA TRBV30 CAWKTGDRLSAGANVLTF TGTGCCTGGAAGACCGGGGACCGCCTCTCTGCTGGGGCCAACGTCCTGACTTTC
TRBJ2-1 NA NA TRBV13 CASSFMRQAYNEQFF TGTGCCAGCAGCTTTATGAGACAGGCTTACAATGAGCAGTTCTTC
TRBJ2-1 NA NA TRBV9 CASTEQDFSYNEQFF TGTGCCAGCACCGAACAGGACTTCTCCTACAATGAGCAGTTCTTC
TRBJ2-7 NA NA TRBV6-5 CASSPLQGRYEQYF TGTGCCAGCAGTCCTCTTCAGGGTAGATACGAGCAGTACTTC
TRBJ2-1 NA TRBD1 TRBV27 CASSDRESPVHNEQFF TGTGCCAGCAGTGACAGGGAATCTCCTGTACACAATGAGCAGTTCTTC
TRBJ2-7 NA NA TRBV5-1 CASSLGGVTYEQYF TGCGCCAGCAGCTTGGGCGGGGTAACCTACGAGCAGTACTTC
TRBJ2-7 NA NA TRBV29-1 CSVEDLNGYEQYF TGCAGCGTTGAAGATTTAAACGGCTACGAGCAGTACTTC
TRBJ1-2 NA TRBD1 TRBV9 CASSAQQGVNYGYTF TGTGCCAGCAGCGCTCAACAGGGGGTTAACTATGGCTACACCTTC
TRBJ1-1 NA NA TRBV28 CASSSQWNTEAFF TGTGCCAGCAGTTCCCAATGGAACACTGAAGCTTTCTTT
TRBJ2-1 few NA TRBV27 CASGLKGNEQFF TGTGCCAGCGGGTTAAAGGGCAATGAGCAGTTCTTC
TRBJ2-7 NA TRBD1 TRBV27 CASSLSRGPGEQYF TGTGCCAGCAGTTTATCGAGGGGGCCCGGCGAGCAGTACTTC
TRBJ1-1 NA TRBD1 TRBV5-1 CASSLAAGGADTEAFF TGCGCCAGCAGCTTGGCGGCAGGGGGCGCGGACACTGAAGCTTTCTTT
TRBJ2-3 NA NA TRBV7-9 CASSLAGEPTDTQYF TGTGCCAGCAGCTTAGCGGGGGAACCCACAGATACGCAGTATTTT
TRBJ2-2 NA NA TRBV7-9 CASSSNRVYHGELFF TGTGCCAGCAGCTCCAACAGGGTTTATCACGGGGAGCTGTTTTTT
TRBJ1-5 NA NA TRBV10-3 CAISAFGAGNQPQHF TGTGCCATCAGTGCGTTCGGGGCTGGCAATCAGCCCCAGCATTTT
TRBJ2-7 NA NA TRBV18 CASSDPETLTLQYF TGTGCCAGCTCAGACCCGGAAACGCTGACATTGCAGTACTTC
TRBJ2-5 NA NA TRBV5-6 CASSLRGRRDQETQYF TGTGCCAGCAGCTTGAGGGGCAGGCGAGATCAAGAGACCCAGTACTTC
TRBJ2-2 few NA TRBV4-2 CASSPEIRAVSTGELFF TGTGCCAGCAGCCCCGAGATACGAGCCGTTAGTACCGGGGAGCTGTTTTTT
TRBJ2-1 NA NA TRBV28 CASTAPAEGYNEQFF TGTGCCAGCACCGCCCCAGCGGAGGGGTACAATGAGCAGTTCTTC
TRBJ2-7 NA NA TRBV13 CASSATNGLENPDEQYF TGTGCCAGCAGCGCCACCAACGGCCTAGAGAACCCCGACGAGCAGTACTTC
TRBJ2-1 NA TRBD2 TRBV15 CATRLAGGPGEQFF TGTGCCACCAGGTTAGCGGGAGGTCCCGGTGAGCAGTTCTTC